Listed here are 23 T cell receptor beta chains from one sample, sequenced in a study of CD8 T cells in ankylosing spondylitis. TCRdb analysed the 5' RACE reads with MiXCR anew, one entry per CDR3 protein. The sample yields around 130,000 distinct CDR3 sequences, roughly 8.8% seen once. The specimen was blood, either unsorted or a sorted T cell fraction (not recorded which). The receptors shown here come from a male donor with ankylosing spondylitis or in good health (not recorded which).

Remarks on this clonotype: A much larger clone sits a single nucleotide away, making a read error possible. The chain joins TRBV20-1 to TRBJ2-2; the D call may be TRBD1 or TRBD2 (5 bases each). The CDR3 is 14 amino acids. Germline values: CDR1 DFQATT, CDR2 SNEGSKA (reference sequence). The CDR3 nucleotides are TGCAGTGCTAGCCCTACTGCGAACACCGGGGCGCTGTTTTTT. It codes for CSASPTANTGALFF.

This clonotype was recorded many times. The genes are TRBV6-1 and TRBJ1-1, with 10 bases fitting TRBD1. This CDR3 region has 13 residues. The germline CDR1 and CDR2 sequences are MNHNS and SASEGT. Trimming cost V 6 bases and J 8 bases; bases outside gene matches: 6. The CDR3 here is CASRMDRGSEAFF. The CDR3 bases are TGTGCCAGCAGGATGGACAGGGGGTCAGAAGCTTTCTTT.

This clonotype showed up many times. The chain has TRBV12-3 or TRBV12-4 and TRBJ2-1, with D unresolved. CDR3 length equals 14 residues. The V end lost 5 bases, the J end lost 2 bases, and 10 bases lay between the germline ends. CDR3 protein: CASSPLLAYNEQFF. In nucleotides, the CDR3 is TGTGCCAGCAGTCCTCTATTGGCCTACAATGAGCAGTTCTTC.

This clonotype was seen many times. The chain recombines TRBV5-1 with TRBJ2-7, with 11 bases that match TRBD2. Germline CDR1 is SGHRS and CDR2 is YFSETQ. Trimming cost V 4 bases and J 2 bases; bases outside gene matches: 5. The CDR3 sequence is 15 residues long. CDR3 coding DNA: TGCGCCAGCAGCCCCGGGACTAGCGGAACCTACGAGCAGTACTTC. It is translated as CASSPGTSGTYEQYF.

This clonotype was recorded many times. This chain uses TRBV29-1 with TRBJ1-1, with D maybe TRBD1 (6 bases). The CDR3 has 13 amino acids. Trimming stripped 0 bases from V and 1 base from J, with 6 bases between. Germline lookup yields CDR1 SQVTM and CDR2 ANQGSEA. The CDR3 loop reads CSVEEGGNTEAFF. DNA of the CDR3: TGCAGCGTTGAAGAAGGGGGGAACACTGAAGCTTTCTTT. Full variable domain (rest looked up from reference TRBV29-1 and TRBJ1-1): SAVISQKPSRDICQRGTSLTIQCQVDSQVTMMFWYRQQPGQSLTLIATANQGSEATYESGFVIDKFPISRPNLTFSTLTVSNMSPEDSSIYLCSVEEGGNTEAFFGQGTRLTVV.

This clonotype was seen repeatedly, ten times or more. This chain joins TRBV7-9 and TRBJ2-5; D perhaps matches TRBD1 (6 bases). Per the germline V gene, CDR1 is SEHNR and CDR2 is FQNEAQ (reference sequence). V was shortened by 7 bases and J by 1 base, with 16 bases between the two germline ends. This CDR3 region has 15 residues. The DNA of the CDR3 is TGTGCCAGCATCCCGGACAGCCTAGTCCAAGAGACCCAGTACTTC. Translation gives CASIPDSLVQETQYF. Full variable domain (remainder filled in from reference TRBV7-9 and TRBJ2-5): DTGVSQNPRHKITKRGQNVTFRCDPISEHNRLYWYRQTLGQGPEFLTYFQNEAQLEKSRLLSDRFSAERPKGSFSTLEIQRTEQGDSAMYLCASIPDSLVQETQYFGPGTRLLVL.

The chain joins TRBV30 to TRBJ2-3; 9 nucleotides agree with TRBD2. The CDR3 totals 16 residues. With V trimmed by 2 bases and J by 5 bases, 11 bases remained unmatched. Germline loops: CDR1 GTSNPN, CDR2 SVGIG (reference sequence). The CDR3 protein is CAWSPREAGGLDTQYF. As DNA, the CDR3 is TGTGCCTGGAGTCCCCGGGAAGCGGGAGGCTTAGATACGCAGTATTTT.

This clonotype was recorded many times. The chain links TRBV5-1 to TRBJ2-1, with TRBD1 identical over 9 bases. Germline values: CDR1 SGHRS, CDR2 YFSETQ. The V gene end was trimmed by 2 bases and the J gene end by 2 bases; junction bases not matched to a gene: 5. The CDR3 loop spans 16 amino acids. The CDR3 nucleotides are TGCGCCAGCAGCTTTGCCGGGACAGGGACCTACAATGAGCAGTTCTTC. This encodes CASSFAGTGTYNEQFF.

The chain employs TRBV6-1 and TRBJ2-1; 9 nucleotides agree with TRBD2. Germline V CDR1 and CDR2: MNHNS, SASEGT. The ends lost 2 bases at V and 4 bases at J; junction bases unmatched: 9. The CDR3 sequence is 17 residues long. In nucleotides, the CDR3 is TGTGCCAGCAGTGAAAGAGCGGGAGGACGGGCATACAATGAGCAGTTCTTC. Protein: CASSERAGGRAYNEQFF.

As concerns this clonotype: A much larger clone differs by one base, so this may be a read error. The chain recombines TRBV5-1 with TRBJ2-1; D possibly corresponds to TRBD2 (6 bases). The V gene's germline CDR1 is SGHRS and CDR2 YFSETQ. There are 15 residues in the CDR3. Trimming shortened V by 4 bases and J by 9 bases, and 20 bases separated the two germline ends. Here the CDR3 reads CASSKGLSGAGEQFF. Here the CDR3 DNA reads TGCGCCAGCAGCAAAGGACTATCGGGAGCAGGTGAGCAGTTCTTC.

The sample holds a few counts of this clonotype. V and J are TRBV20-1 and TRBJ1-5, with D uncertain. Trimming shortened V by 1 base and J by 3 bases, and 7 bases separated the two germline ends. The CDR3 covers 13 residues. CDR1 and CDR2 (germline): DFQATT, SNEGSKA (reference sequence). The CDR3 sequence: CSARGPSNQPQHF. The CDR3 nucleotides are TGCAGTGCTAGAGGCCCCTCCAATCAGCCCCAGCATTTT.

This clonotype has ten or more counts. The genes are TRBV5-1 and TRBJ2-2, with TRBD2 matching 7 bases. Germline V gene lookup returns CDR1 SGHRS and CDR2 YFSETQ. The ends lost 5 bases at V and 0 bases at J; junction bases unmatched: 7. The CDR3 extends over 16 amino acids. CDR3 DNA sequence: TGCGCCAGCAGTTCGTCCGGGACTACGAACACCGGGGAGCTGTTTTTT. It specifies CASSSSGTTNTGELFF.

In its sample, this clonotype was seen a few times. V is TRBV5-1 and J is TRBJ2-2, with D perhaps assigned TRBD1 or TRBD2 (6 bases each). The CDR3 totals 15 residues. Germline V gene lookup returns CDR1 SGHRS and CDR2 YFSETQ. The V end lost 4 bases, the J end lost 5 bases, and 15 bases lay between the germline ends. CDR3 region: CASSAQGGRTGELFF. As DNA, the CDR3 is TGCGCCAGCAGCGCCCAAGGGGGGCGGACCGGGGAGCTGTTTTTT.

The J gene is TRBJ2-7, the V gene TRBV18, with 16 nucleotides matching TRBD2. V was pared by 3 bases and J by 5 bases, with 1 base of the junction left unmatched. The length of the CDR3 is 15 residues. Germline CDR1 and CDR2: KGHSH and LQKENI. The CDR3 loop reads CASSPGLAGGDEQYF. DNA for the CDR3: TGTGCCAGCTCACCGGGACTAGCGGGAGGGGACGAGCAGTACTTC.

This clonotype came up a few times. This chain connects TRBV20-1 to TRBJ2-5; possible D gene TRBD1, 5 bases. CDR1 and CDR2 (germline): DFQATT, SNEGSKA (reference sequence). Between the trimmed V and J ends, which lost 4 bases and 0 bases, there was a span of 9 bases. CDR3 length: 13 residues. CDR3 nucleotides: TGCAGTGCTACAGGGTGGGACCAAGAGACCCAGTACTTC. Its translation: CSATGWDQETQYF.

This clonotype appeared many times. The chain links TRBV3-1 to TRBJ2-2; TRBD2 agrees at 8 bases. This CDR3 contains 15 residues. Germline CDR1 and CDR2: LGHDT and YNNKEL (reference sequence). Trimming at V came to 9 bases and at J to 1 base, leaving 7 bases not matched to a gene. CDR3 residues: CASCVAGMNTGELFF. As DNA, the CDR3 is TGTGCCAGTTGCGTAGCGGGGATGAACACCGGGGAGCTGTTTTTT.

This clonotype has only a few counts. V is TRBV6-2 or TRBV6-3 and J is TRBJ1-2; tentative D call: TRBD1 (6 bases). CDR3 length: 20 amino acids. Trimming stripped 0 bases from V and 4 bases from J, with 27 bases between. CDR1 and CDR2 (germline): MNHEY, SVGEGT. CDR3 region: CASSYSIWSLRGRQAYGYTF. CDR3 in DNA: TGTGCCAGCAGTTACTCGATTTGGAGCCTTCGCGGCCGACAGGCCTATGGCTACACCTTC.

CDR3 amino acids: CASSVMTGRTEAFF. The CDR3 nucleotides read TGTGCCAGCAGCGTTATGACAGGGAGAACTGAAGCTTTCTTT. V is TRBV3-1 and J is TRBJ1-1; the match to TRBD1 covers 7 bases. The ends lost 5 bases at V and 5 bases at J; junction bases unmatched: 8. CDR3 length equals 14 residues. Germline values: CDR1 LGHDT, CDR2 YNNKEL (reference sequence).

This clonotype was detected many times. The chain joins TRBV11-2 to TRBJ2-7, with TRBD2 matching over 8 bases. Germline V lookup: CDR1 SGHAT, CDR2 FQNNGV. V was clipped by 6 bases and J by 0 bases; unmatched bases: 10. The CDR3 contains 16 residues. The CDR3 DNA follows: TGTGCCAGCAGACGATTAACTAGCGGTATCTCCTACGAGCAGTACTTC. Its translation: CASRRLTSGISYEQYF.

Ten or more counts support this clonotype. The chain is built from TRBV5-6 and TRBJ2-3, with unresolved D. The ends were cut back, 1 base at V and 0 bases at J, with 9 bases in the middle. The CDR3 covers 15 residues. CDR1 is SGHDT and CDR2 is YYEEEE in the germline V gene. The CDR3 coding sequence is TGTGCCAGCAGCTTGAAGTTAGGGAGCACAGATACGCAGTATTTT. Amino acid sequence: CASSLKLGSTDTQYF.

CDR3 loop: CASSGAGLAGAFNEQFF. The CDR3 DNA follows: TGCGCCAGCAGCGGTGCGGGACTAGCGGGAGCTTTCAATGAGCAGTTCTTC. The chain has TRBV5-1 and TRBJ2-1; 14 positions match TRBD2. The V and J ends lost 4 bases and 6 bases, in that order; junction bases with no gene match: 9. CDR1 SGHRS and CDR2 YFSETQ come from the germline V gene. The CDR3 covers 17 residues.

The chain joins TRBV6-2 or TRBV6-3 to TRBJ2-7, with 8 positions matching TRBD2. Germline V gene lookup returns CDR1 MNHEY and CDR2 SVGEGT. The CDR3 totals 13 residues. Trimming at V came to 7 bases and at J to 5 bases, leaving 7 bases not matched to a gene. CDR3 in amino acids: CASTGTRVNEQYF. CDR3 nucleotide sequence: TGTGCCAGCACCGGGACTAGGGTAAACGAGCAGTACTTC.

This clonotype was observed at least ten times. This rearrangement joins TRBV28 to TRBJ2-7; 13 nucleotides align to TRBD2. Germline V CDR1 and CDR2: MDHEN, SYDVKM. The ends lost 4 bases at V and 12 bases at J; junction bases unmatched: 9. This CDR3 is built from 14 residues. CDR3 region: CASSSRGLAGILYF. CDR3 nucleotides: TGTGCCAGCAGTTCCCGGGGACTAGCGGGGATATTGTACTTC.